This is a list of T cell receptor beta chains from one sample in a study of a mutant IDH1 vaccine in newly diagnosed glioma. Libraries were prepared by immunoSEQ multiplex PCR; TCRdb keeps only in-frame clonotypes and omits some of them. Of about 36,000 clones listed, around 80% are singletons. No cognate antigen is known for these TCRs. Sequences were derived from peripheral blood mononuclear cells (PBMCs), sampled from a glioma patient whose treatment included an IDH1 peptide vaccine. The receptors were sampled from a woman in her thirties with glioma. Some clones in this sample may be carry-over from other donors' samples. The CDR3 runs from the conserved cysteine through the conserved F or W. The D gene is left open where the match is weak. The size entry is marked missing in some rows and otherwise reads once, few, many or a size class.

TRBJ1-4	TRBV9	-	-	CASSPDSGQSWEKLFF	TGTGCCAGCAGCCCCGACAGCGGACAGAGTTGGGAAAAACTGTTTTTT
TRBJ2-7	TRBV15	-	-	CATSRVPSGGAQYF	TGTGCCACCAGCAGAGTACCTTCAGGGGGGGCGCAGTACTTC
TRBJ2-2	TRBV9	-	-	CASSVGALNTGELFF	TGTGCCAGCAGCGTTGGGGCCTTGAACACCGGGGAGCTGTTTTTT
TRBJ1-2	TRBV2	-	-	CASSAPDSVYGYTF	TGTGCCAGCAGTGCGCCGGACAGCGTCTATGGCTACACCTTC
TRBJ2-1	TRBV29-1	-	TRBD2	CSVEERGYNEQFF	TGCAGCGTTGAGGAGCGGGGGTACAATGAGCAGTTCTTC
TRBJ2-7	TRBV6-1	-	-	CASSEAPSPRSSYEQYF	TGTGCCAGCAGTGAAGCGCCCTCTCCTAGGAGCTCCTACGAGCAGTACTTC
TRBJ1-1	TRBV19	-	-	CASGDGNTEAFF	TGTGCCAGTGGAGACGGGAACACTGAAGCTTTCTTT
TRBJ2-4	TRBV6-5	-	TRBD1	CASSRDRGLTYIQYF	TGTGCCAGCAGTCGGGACAGGGGGCTAACATACATTCAGTACTTC
TRBJ2-7	TRBV18	once	-	CASSPERANGQYF	TGTGCCAGCTCACCAGAGCGGGCGAACGGGCAGTACTTC
TRBJ2-1	TRBV4-2	-	TRBD2	CASSQEKWASGRAWNEQFF	TGTGCCAGCAGCCAAGAAAAATGGGCTAGCGGGAGGGCATGGAATGAGCAGTTCTTC
TRBJ2-3	TRBV7-2	-	-	CASSYTQLTDTQYF	TGTGCCAGCAGCTACACCCAGCTGACAGATACGCAGTATTTT
TRBJ2-1	TRBV5-4	-	TRBD2	CASSFGTSGRNEQFF	TGTGCCAGCAGCTTCGGGACTAGCGGGCGCAATGAGCAGTTCTTC
TRBJ2-5	TRBV9	-	TRBD1	CASSVAGTGQETQYF	TGTGCCAGCAGCGTAGCTGGGACAGGACAAGAGACCCAGTACTTC
TRBJ2-7	TRBV4-1	-	-	CASSQEGPYEQYF	TGCGCCAGCAGCCAAGAAGGACCCTACGAGCAGTACTTC
TRBJ2-1	TRBV6-5	-	TRBD1	CASSAGQGSYNEQFF	TGTGCCAGCAGTGCAGGACAGGGTAGTTACAATGAGCAGTTCTTC
TRBJ2-7	TRBV6-1	-	TRBD2	CASSEGTSRPYEQYF	TGTGCCAGCAGTGAAGGGACTAGCCGACCCTACGAGCAGTACTTC
TRBJ1-2	TRBV14	-	-	CASSRNQGFGYTF	TGTGCCAGCAGCCGAAACCAGGGGTTTGGCTACACCTTC
TRBJ1-1	TRBV7-3	few	-	CASSTRNTEAFF	TGTGCCAGCAGTACCCGGAACACTGAAGCTTTCTTT
TRBJ2-7	TRBV29-1	-	-	CSVEGGVSYEQYF	TGCAGCGTTGAAGGTGGGGTCTCCTACGAGCAGTACTTC
TRBJ2-3	TRBV7-9	once	-	CASSLAPSRQQRDTQYF	TGTGCCAGCAGCTTAGCCCCCTCTCGACAACAGAGGGATACGCAGTATTTT
TRBJ2-5	TRBV7-9	-	TRBD2	CASSVISGSGPETQYF	TGTGCCAGCAGCGTAATTAGCGGGAGTGGACCAGAGACCCAGTACTTC